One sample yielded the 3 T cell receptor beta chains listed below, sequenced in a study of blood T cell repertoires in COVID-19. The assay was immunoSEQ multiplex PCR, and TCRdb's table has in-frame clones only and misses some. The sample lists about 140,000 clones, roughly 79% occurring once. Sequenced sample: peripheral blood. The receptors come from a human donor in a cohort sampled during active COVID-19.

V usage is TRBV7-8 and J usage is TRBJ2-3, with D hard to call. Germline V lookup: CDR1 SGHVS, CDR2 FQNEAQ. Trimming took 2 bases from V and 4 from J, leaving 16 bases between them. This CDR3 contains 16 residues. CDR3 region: CASSLFGRKAPDTQYF. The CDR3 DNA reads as TGTGCCAGCAGCTTATTTGGCAGGAAAGCTCCAGATACGCAGTATTTT. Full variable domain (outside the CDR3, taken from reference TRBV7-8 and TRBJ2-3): GAGVSQSPRYKVAKRGQDVALRCDPISGHVSLFWYQQALGQGPEFLTYFQNEAQLDKSGLPSDRFFAERPEGSVSTLKIQRTQQEDSAVYLCASSLFGRKAPDTQYFGPGTRLTVL.

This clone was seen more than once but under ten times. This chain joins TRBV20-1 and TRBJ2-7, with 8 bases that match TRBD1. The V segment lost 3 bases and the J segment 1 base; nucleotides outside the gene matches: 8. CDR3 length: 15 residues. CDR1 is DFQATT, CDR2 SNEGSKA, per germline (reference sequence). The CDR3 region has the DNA TGCAGTGCTAGTCGTATCGGACAGGGTTCCTACGAGCAGTACTTC. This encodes CSASRIGQGSYEQYF.

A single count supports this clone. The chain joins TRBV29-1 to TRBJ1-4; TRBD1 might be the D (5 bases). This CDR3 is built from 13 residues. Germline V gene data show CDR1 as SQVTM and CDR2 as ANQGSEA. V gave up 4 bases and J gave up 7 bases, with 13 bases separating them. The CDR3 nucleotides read TGCAGCGTTGTGGGCAGGGTTGGTGAAAAACTGTTTTTT. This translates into CSVVGRVGEKLFF.